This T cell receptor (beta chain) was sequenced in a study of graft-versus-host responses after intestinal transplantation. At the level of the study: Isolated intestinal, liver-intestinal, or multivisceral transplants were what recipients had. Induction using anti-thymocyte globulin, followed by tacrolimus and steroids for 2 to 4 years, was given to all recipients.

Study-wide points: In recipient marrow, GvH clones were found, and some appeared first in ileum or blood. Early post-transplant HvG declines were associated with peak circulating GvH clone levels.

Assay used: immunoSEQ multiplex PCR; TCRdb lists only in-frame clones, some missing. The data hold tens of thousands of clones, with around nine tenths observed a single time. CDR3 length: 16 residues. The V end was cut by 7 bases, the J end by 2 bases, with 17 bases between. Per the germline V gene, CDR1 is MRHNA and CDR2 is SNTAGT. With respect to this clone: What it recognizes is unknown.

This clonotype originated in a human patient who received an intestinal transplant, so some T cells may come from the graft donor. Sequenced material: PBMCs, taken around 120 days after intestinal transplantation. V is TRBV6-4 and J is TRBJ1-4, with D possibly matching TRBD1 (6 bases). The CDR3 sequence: CASMAPRGGTNEKLFF. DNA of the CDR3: TGTGCCAGCATGGCCCCCCGGGGGGGCACTAATGAAAAACTGTTTTTT.